Each of the 14 T cell receptor beta chains below was sequenced from the same sample in a study of sequential checkpoint blockade in melanoma (dated by TCRdb to the late 2010s). Receptor libraries were prepared by the immunoSEQ multiplex PCR assay. Here the immuneACCESS table is served through TCRdb, limited to in-frame sequences with V and J called. Missing clones are a known gap in these copies; in checked studies unresolved V genes cover under half, and the rest lacks a known reason. The sample has 9,500 to 15,000 clones on record, 82% of them singletons. Approximately 7.8% of the sample rests with the top ten. The meaning of the sample's treatment or condition label: randomized to nivolumab then ipilimumab (arm A) or the reverse (arm B). This specimen was CD8+ T cells sorted from blood (inferred from file names), taken from a patient given nivolumab and ipilimumab in sequence. The receptors originated from a human donor with melanoma.

This chain's CDR3 is CASSLKGAGGPTYEQYF. The DNA of the CDR3 is TGCGCCAGCAGCTTGAAGGGGGCGGGAGGACCTACCTACGAGCAGTACTTC. This chain connects TRBV5-1 to TRBJ2-7; TRBD2 is a possible D gene (8 bases). The CDR3 is made up of 17 amino acids. CDR1 and CDR2 from the germline V gene are SGHRS and YFSETQ. V was cut by 1 base and J by 2 bases, with 19 bases left in between.

The chain couples TRBV10-3 to TRBJ2-7; D possibly corresponds to TRBD2 (6 bases). Trimming cost V 7 bases and J 3 bases, with 19 bases left between them. From germline, CDR1 is ENHRY and CDR2 SYGVKD. The CDR3 totals 15 residues. CDR3 nucleotide sequence: TGTGCCATCAAGGAAGAGACCGGGGACTTCTACGAGCAGTACTTC. This encodes CAIKEETGDFYEQYF.

This chain uses TRBV5-4 with TRBJ2-5; 7 nucleotides agree with TRBD1. The CDR3 totals 13 residues. The germline CDR1 and CDR2 sequences are SGHNT and YYREEE (reference sequence). The V and J ends lost 7 bases and 2 bases, in that order; junction bases with no gene match: 5. The CDR3 is CASRDSSQETQYF. The CDR3 nucleotides are TGTGCCAGCCGGGACAGTAGTCAAGAGACCCAGTACTTC.

The chain uses TRBV6-5 and TRBJ1-1; 7 nucleotides line up with TRBD1. The trim removed 2 bases at V and 0 bases at J, leaving 3 bases unmatched. Germline V gene lookup returns CDR1 MNHEY and CDR2 SVGAGI. The CDR3 has 15 residues. Written as DNA, the CDR3 is TGTGCCAGCAGTTACCCGGGACAGATGAACACTGAAGCTTTCTTT. Its translation is CASSYPGQMNTEAFF.

The J gene is TRBJ2-3, the V gene TRBV19, with TRBD1 identical over 11 bases. The V segment lost 5 bases and the J segment 5 bases; nucleotides outside the gene matches: 6. The CDR3 contains 15 residues. Germline V CDR1 and CDR2: LNHDA, SQIVND (reference sequence). The CDR3 here is CASSSGTGGQDTQYF. The CDR3 nucleotides read TGTGCCAGTAGTTCCGGGACAGGGGGGCAAGATACGCAGTATTTT.

The chain is built from TRBV6-5 and TRBJ2-1; 9 bases match TRBD2. Trimming cost V 8 bases and J 7 bases; bases outside gene matches: 12. The CDR3 consists of 15 residues. Germline CDR1 is MNHEY and CDR2 is SVGAGI. This CDR3 is CASGRGTSFPNEQFF. DNA of the CDR3: TGTGCCAGCGGAAGAGGGACTAGCTTTCCTAATGAGCAGTTCTTC.

This clone has only one observation. The gene calls are TRBV5-1 and TRBJ2-5; unclear D gene. The germline V gene encodes CDR1 SGHRS and CDR2 YFSETQ. With 0 bases removed from V and 5 bases from J, the gap between germline ends came to 2 bases. This CDR3 has 11 amino acids. CDR3 residues: CASSLAETQYF. As DNA, the CDR3 is TGCGCCAGCAGCTTGGCGGAGACCCAGTACTTC.

With respect to this clone: This sample also contains other DNA sequences that code for the same CDR3. The rearrangement joins TRBV7-3 to TRBJ2-3; D gene uncertain. In germline, CDR1 is SGHTA, CDR2 FQGTGA. V gave up 1 base and J gave up 3 bases, with 8 bases separating them. There are 14 residues in the CDR3. As DNA, the CDR3 is TGTGCCAGCAGCTTAATAGCCGGTACAGATACGCAGTATTTT. It yields the protein CASSLIAGTDTQYF.

The V call is TRBV7-2, the J call TRBJ1-1; D perhaps matches TRBD1 (5 bases). The germline gives CDR1 SGHTA, CDR2 FQGNSA. Trimming left V 3 bases short and J 1 base short, with 9 bases between. The CDR3 sequence is 14 residues long. The CDR3: CASSFRTQNTEAFF. The CDR3 DNA reads as TGTGCCAGCAGCTTTCGGACACAGAACACTGAAGCTTTCTTT.

The rearrangement joins TRBV11-3 to TRBJ2-7, with 10 nucleotides matching TRBD2. The CDR3 is 18 amino acids. Germline-derived CDR1 and CDR2 are SGHNT and YENEEA. V was pared by 7 bases and J by 0 bases, with 15 bases of the junction left unmatched. As DNA, the CDR3 is TGTGCCAGCACTTTTGCTCAGGGATCTAGCGGGGGCTCCTACGAGCAGTACTTC. The encoded protein is CASTFAQGSSGGSYEQYF.

V is TRBV9 and J is TRBJ2-5, with unresolved D. Trimming pared 3 bases from V and 4 bases from J, leaving 7 bases between. Germline CDR1 and CDR2: SGDLS and YYNGEE. The CDR3 is made up of 12 amino acids. This CDR3 is CASSEHGETQYF. In DNA form, the CDR3 reads TGTGCCAGCAGCGAACATGGAGAGACCCAGTACTTC.

This rearrangement joins TRBV9 to TRBJ1-2, with a tentative D call TRBD1 (5 bases). Germline values: CDR1 SGDLS, CDR2 YYNGEE. Trimming cost V 0 bases and J 12 bases, with 15 bases left between them. The CDR3 is made up of 13 amino acids. The CDR3 loop reads CASSVDQWGGDTF. DNA for the CDR3: TGTGCCAGCAGCGTAGATCAATGGGGGGGGGACACCTTC.

This chain uses TRBV7-9 with TRBJ2-2, with 11 bases aligning to TRBD1. V lost 5 bases and J lost 5; bases outside the gene matches: 13. Per germline, CDR1 SEHNR and CDR2 FQNEAQ (reference sequence). The CDR3 totals 18 residues. CDR3 sequence reads: CASSKIPGTGGGTGELFF. The CDR3 DNA reads as TGTGCCAGCAGCAAAATTCCCGGGACAGGGGGTGGAACCGGGGAGCTGTTTTTT.

This chain uses TRBV25-1 with TRBJ1-2, with 8 nucleotides matching TRBD1. This CDR3 has 11 residues. After removal of 8 bases from V and 7 bases from J, the junction contained 3 bases not matched to a gene. In germline, CDR1 is MGHDK, CDR2 SYGVNS. The CDR3 reads CASAGGGGYTF. DNA for the CDR3: TGTGCCAGCGCAGGGGGCGGTGGCTACACCTTC.